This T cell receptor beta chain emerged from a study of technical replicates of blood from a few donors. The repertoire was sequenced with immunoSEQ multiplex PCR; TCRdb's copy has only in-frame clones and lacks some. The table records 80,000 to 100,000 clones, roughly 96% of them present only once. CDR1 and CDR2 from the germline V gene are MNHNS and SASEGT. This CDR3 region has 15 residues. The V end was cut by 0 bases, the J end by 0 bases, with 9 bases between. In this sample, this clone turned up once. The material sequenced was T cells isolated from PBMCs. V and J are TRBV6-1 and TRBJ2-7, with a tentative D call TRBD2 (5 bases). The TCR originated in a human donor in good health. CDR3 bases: TGTGCCAGCAGTGAAGCGCTTGGACTCTCCTACGAGCAGTACTTC. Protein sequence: CASSEALGLSYEQYF.